This T cell receptor (beta chain) was recorded in a study of early T cells in non-severe SARS-CoV-2 infection. For the study at large: Bulk RNA taken from unsorted whole blood was sequenced, leaving chains unpaired.

The TCR library protocol attached unique molecular identifiers to the individual cDNA molecules. Via MiXCR, TCRdb re-called the 5' RACE reads, giving one row per CDR3 protein. This sample has approximately 77,000 distinct CDR3 sequences, with more than 10% found just once. CDR3 size: 11 residues. The V gene lost 1 base and the J gene lost 5 bases, with 2 bases spanning the gap. Germline values: CDR1 SGHRS, CDR2 YFSETQ. This clonotype showed up just a few times. V is TRBV5-1 and J is TRBJ2-3, with D unresolved. This receptor was identified in an adult who was a healthcare worker with PCR-confirmed SARS-CoV-2 infection or an uninfected control (not recorded which). Sequences were obtained from whole blood. The CDR3 DNA is TGCGCCAGCAGCTTGATAGATACGCAGTATTTT. It yields the protein CASSLIDTQYF.